The 4 T cell receptor beta chains in this list originate from one sample, sequenced in a study of cytomegalovirus exposure and HLA in healthy donors (dated 2017 in TCRdb). Library preparation employed the immunoSEQ multiplex PCR assay. For the multiplex PCR, a mixture combining 60 forward primers for TCR Vbeta segments and 13 reverse primers for TCR Jbeta segments was used. What TCRdb holds here is the immuneACCESS table cut down to in-frame rearrangements. Part of the clones is not present; checked against another copy, under half of the missing clones reflect an unresolved V gene, and the others are unexplained. Present in this sample are 95,000 to 120,000 clones, approximately 69% of which were seen just once. Roughly 4.2% of the sample is held by the ten biggest clonotypes. The sample was PBMCs. These receptor sequences come from a woman aged 40 to 50 in good health and CMV-seropositive.

J is TRBJ2-1 and V is TRBV5-1; the match to TRBD2 covers 9 bases. V gave up 5 bases and J gave up 7 bases; unmatched junction bases: 7. The CDR3 is 14 amino acids. Per the germline V gene, CDR1 is SGHRS and CDR2 is YFSETQ. The CDR3 is CASSLSGGGNEQFF. CDR3 bases: TGCGCCAGCAGTCTTAGCGGGGGCGGGAATGAGCAGTTCTTC.

The V gene is TRBV27, the J gene TRBJ2-1, with 14 bases matching TRBD2. The CDR3 extends over 16 amino acids. V lost 3 bases to trimming and J lost 7 bases; unmatched junction nucleotides: 5. In germline, CDR1 is MNHEY, CDR2 SMNVEV (reference sequence). The CDR3 region is CASSLSTSGRVNEQFF. In nucleotides, the CDR3 is TGTGCCAGCAGTTTGTCGACTAGCGGGAGGGTTAATGAGCAGTTCTTC.

V is TRBV27 and J is TRBJ1-1, with TRBD1 identical over 7 bases. The CDR3 has 14 amino acids. The germline gives CDR1 MNHEY, CDR2 SMNVEV (reference sequence). Germline trimming cut 6 bases from V and 5 bases from J; bases unmatched to any gene: 9. The DNA for the CDR3 is TGTGCCAGCAGCAGAAGGGACAGTAGGACTGAAGCTTTCTTT. As protein: CASSRRDSRTEAFF.

The V call is TRBV7-2, the J call TRBJ1-6; 9 bases agree with TRBD1. The V segment lost 1 base and the J segment 13 bases; nucleotides outside the gene matches: 5. This CDR3 comprises 14 residues. Germline V lookup: CDR1 SGHTA, CDR2 FQGNSA. CDR3 DNA: TGTGCCAGCAGCTTAGGACAGGGGGTTGGGCCCCTCCACTTT. Amino acids: CASSLGQGVGPLHF.